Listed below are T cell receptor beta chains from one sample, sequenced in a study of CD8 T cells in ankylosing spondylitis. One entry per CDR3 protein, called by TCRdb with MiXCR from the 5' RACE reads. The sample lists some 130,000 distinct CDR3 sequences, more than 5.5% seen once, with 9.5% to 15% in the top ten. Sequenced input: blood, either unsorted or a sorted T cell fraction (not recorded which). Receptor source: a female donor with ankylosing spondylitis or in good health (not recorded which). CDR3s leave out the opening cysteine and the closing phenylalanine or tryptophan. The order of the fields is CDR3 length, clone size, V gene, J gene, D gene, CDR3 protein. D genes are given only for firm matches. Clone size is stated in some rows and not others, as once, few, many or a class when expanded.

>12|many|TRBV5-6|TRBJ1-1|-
ASSLDGGSGEAF
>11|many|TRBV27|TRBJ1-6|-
ASRSSYNSPLH
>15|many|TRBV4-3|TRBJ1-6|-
ASSQDRGGAGGSPLH
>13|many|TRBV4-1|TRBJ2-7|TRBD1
ASSLQQGPFYEQY
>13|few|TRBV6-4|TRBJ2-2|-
ASSRDIANTGELF
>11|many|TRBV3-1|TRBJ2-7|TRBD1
ASSHGTGVEQY
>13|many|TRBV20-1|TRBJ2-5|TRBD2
SAPPSRGSQETQY
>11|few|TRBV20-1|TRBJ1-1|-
SAGKRMNTEAF
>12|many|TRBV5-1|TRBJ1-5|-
ASSPDMGNQPQH
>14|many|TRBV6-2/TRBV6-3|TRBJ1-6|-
ASSWSTPPVGSPLH
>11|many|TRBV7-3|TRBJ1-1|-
ASSLVRGTEAF
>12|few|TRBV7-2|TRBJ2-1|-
ASSLGAQRNEQF
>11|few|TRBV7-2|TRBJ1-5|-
ASTAGLGQPQH
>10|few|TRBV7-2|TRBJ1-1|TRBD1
ASSWGQGLPQ
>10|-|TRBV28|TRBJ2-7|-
ASGLRSYEQY
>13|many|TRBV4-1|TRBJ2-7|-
ASSQGLTASYEQY
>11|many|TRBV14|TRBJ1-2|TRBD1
ASSPGTGGLRN
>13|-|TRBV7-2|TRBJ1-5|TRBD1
ASSQMQGGYQPQH
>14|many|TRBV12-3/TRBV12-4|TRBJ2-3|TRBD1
ASSWGTGSVSDTQY
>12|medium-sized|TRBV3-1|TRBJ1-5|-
ASSPRAGTQPQH
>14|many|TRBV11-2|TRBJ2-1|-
ASSPRGSSSYNEQF
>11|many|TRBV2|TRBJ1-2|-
ASSYLQGYGYT
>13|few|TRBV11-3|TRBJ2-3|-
ANSFQGRSTDTQY
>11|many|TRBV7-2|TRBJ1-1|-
ASSPPGNTEAF
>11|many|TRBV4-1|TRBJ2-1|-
ASSQGSYNEQF
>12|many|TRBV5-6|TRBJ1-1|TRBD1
ASSEWTGNTEAF
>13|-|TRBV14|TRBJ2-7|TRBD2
ASSRGRTSSYEQY
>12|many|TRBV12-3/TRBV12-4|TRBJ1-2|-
ASSWGPTGDGYT
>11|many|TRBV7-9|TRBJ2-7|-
ASRSGPGYEQY
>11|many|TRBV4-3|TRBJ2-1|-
ASSQDGQDEQF
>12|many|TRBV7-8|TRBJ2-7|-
ASRGESISYEQY
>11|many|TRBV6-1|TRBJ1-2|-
ASSAGADYGYT
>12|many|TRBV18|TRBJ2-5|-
ASSPYVEGETQY
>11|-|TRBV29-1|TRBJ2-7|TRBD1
SVARGLGLEQY
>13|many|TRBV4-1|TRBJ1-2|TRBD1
ASSQVQGQHYGYT
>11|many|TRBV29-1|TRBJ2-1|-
SVALGASGTLI
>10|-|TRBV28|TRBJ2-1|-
ASRTQANEQF
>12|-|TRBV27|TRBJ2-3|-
ASSFGGPADTQY